Here is one T cell receptor (beta chain) with its context. The antigen it binds to is not known. No base qualities exist here, and no much larger clone lies one base off it. The CDR3 regions of human TCRbeta chains were analyzed by immunosequencing. On the authors' methods: Repertoire TCRs were checked for matches against a reference library of SARS-CoV-2-specific TCRs that had been generated using the MIRA antigen-specificity platform. Breadth was defined as the fraction of unique TCRs that were SARS-CoV-2-associated, and depth was defined as the fraction of total T cells that were SARS-CoV-2-associated. Using the MIRA data, every spike-specific TCR was mapped to the spike region that the TCR reacted to and assigned to either a CD4 or a CD8 class. Log10-transformed breadth and depth values were compared by one-way ANOVA with Sidak's multiple comparisons tests. TCRdb provides this immuneACCESS table in a form limited to in-frame rearrangements. Some clones are lacking; in checked studies, under half of them reflect an unresolved V gene, and why the rest are absent is not known. That table is the source of V, J and clone size, and D and trimming were worked out from the DNA. The sample yields approximately 210,000 clones; approximately 94% were counted once. The ten largest clones capture approximately 1.7% of the sample.

The sample comes from a study of T cell responses to AZD1222 COVID-19 vaccine (dated by TCRdb to the early 2020s). With regard to the full study: A total of 230 to 250 trial participants underwent TCR sequencing, of whom about 210 had received two doses of AZD1222 and roughly 26 had received two doses of the MenACWY control vaccine. Trial participants were enrolled by age into 18-55, 56-69 and 70-plus year subgroups, with roughly 160, 29 and 62 TCR-sequenced participants respectively. Results and caveats for the whole study, not just this receptor: In the small 56-69-year group, the increase in depth fell short of significance, most likely because of low power. Spike-specific TCR breadth and depth rose significantly after two AZD1222 doses compared with day 0 and with MenACWY recipients. Because no day 14 peak-response samples were available, repertoires were characterized only after the peak T cell response. Reportedly, close to half of the unique spike-specific TCRs recognized epitopes lying outside the regions that are mutated in the B.1.351 and B.1.1.7 variants. Conclusions about previously exposed vaccinees were limited because only 5 or 6 AZD1222 recipients were SARS-CoV-2 seropositive at baseline. Participants were mostly white British and included more females than males, and it was suggested by the authors that clonal diversity may have been underestimated. The vaccine-associated CD4 TCRs covered the entire spike protein, and the dominant responses fell in regions 160-218 and 743-854.

The time point label, as the study defines it: about 28 days (+/-7) after the second vaccine dose. The treatment or condition label, as the study defines it: meningococcal conjugate vaccine given as trial control. Samples from vaccinated people were obtained from the UK trials COV001 and COV002, which included a single-blind randomized controlled phase 2/3 trial of AZD1222 (ChAdOx1 nCoV-19) in healthy adults. Trial participant PBMC samples were collected at day 0 and day 28 after the second dose for TCRbeta chain sequencing. From V the trimming removes 5 bases and from J it removes 2 bases, while the gene matches leave 5 bases of the junction unaccounted for. Reading from cysteine to phenylalanine, the CDR3 counts 15 amino acids. The entry retains the CDR3 DNA only, 45 bases that are in frame from base 1. According to the germline V gene (reference sequence), CDR1 reads LGHDT and CDR2 reads YNNKEL.

The sample was peripheral blood, taken 28 days after the second dose of the MenACWY control vaccine. This clonotype was obtained from an adult who received the MenACWY meningococcal vaccine as a control. The V and J segments used are TRBV3-1 (or the pseudogene TRBV3-2) and TRBJ2-3, and 9 junctional nucleotides match TRBD1. The nucleotides are TGTGCCAGCAGCGCCTGGGACAGGGACACAGATACGCAGTATTTT. It translates to CASSAWDRDTDTQYF.